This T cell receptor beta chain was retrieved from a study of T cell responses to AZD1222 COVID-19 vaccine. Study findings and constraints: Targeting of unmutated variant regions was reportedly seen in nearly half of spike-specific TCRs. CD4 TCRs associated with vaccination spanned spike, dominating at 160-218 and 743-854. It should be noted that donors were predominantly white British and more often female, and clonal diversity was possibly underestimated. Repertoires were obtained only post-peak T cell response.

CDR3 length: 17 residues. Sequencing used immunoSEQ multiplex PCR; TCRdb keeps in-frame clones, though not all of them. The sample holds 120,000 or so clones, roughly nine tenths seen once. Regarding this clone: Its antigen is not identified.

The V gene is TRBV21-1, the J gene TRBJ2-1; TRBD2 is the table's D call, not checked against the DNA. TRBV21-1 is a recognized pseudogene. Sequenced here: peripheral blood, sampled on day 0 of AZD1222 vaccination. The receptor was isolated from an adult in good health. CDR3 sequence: CASSKAGGPPIYNEQFF. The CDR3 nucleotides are TGTGCCAGCAGCAAAGCGGGAGGGCCCCCTATCTACAATGAGCAGTTCTTC.